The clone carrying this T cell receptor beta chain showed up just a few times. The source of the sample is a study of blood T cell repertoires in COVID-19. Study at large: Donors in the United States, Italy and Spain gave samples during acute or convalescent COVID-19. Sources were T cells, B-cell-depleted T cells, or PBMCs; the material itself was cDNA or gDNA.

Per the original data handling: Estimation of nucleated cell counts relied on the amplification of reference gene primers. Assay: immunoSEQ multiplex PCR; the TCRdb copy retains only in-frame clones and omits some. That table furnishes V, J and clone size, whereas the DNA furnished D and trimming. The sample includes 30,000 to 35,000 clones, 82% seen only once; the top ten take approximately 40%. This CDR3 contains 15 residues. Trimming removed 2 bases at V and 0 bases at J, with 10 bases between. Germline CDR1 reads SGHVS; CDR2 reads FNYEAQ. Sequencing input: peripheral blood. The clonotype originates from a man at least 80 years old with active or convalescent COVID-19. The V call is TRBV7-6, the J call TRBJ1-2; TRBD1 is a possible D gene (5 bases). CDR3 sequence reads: CASSLSAGTNYGYTF. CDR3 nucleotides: TGTGCCAGCAGCTTATCCGCAGGGACTAACTATGGCTACACCTTC.